These 10 T cell receptor beta chains were sequenced from one sample in a study of blood T cells in healthy people across ages. Next came a second PCR, run for about 6 to 12 cycles, which used a sample-barcoded 5' primer along with a J-beta primer mix. TCRdb reanalysed the 5' RACE reads using MiXCR and keeps one entry per CDR3 protein. The data contain about 1.6 million distinct CDR3 sequences, roughly a third of them seen just once; the ten biggest clones take up over 9%. Sequenced: blood. The receptors originated from a woman under 40 in good health.

This clonotype has just a few counts. The chain carries TRBV7-8 and TRBJ1-5, with 7 bases lining up with TRBD1. V shed 1 base, J shed 8 bases, and the junction held 5 bases outside the gene matches. The CDR3 extends over 14 amino acids. The V gene's germline CDR1 is SGHVS and CDR2 FQNEAQ. The CDR3 reads CASSLGGQAKPQHF. The CDR3 nucleotides are TGTGCCAGCAGCTTAGGCGGACAGGCCAAGCCCCAGCATTTT.

This clonotype has a handful of counts. This chain uses TRBV29-1 with TRBJ1-1; 9 nucleotides agree with TRBD1. The trim removed 1 base at V and 4 bases at J, leaving 7 bases unmatched. Germline values: CDR1 SQVTM, CDR2 ANQGSEA. The CDR3 totals 15 residues. The CDR3 region is CSVEVRKTGGTEAFF. CDR3 coding DNA: TGCAGCGTTGAAGTTCGCAAGACAGGGGGCACTGAAGCTTTCTTT.

The rearrangement joins TRBV27 to TRBJ2-3; D is possibly TRBD2 (6 bases). The germline V gene encodes CDR1 MNHEY and CDR2 SMNVEV (reference sequence). V lost 3 bases to trimming and J lost 2 bases, with 12 bases between them. The CDR3 totals 15 residues. CDR3 nucleotide sequence: TGTGCCAGCAGTTTCATCGGGGGATACACAGATACGCAGTATTTT. Protein: CASSFIGGYTDTQYF.

CDR3 nucleotide sequence: TGTACCAGCAGCTCCGACCCGTACGGGGAGACCCAGTACTTC. It translates to CTSSSDPYGETQYF. The rearrangement joins TRBV7-2 to TRBJ2-5; D is uncertain. The CDR3 covers 14 residues. Germline CDR1 SGHTA, CDR2 FQGNSA. The V gene lost 4 bases and the J gene lost 5 bases, with 14 bases spanning the gap.

This clonotype was seen more than once but under ten times. CDR3 DNA sequence: TGCAGTGCTAGGCACGAGAGCACAGATACGCAGTATTTT. The encoded protein is CSARHESTDTQYF. The chain employs TRBV20-1 and TRBJ2-3, with no clear D. V lost 3 bases, J lost 0 bases, and 7 bases lay in between. This CDR3 has 13 residues. The germline V gene encodes CDR1 DFQATT and CDR2 SNEGSKA (reference sequence).

The J gene is TRBJ2-7, the V gene TRBV20-1; 7 bases align to TRBD2. After removal of 0 bases from V and 2 bases from J, the junction contained 4 bases not matched to a gene. CDR3 length: 14 residues. From germline, CDR1 is DFQATT and CDR2 SNEGSKA (reference sequence). CDR3 DNA: TGCAGTGCTAGAGATGGGGGGGAGACCTACGAGCAGTACTTC. Translating it yields CSARDGGETYEQYF.

Here the CDR3 DNA reads TGCAGTGGCGCGGGACTAGCGGGGACCGGGGAGCTGTTTTTT. Amino acids: CSGAGLAGTGELFF. The chain has TRBV20-1 and TRBJ2-2; 13 bases align to TRBD2. Germline V gene lookup returns CDR1 DFQATT and CDR2 SNEGSKA (reference sequence). This CDR3 has 14 amino acids. The V gene end was trimmed by 7 bases and the J gene end by 5 bases; junction bases not matched to a gene: 4.

The chain links TRBV10-3 to TRBJ1-1, with D perhaps TRBD1 (5 bases). Per germline, CDR1 ENHRY and CDR2 SYGVKD. Between the trimmed V and J ends, which lost 4 bases and 7 bases, there was a span of 19 bases. This CDR3 is 15 amino acids long. CDR3 coding DNA: TGTGCCATCAGTGGTTATCAGGCGGGGGATAGTGAAGCTTTCTTT. Protein sequence: CAISGYQAGDSEAFF.

The genes are TRBV30 and TRBJ2-1; D unresolved. Germline lookup yields CDR1 GTSNPN and CDR2 SVGIG (reference sequence). This CDR3 contains 11 residues. V lost 8 bases to trimming and J lost 11 bases, with 16 bases between them. CDR3 loop: CAAFGPLKQFF. CDR3 DNA sequence: TGTGCCGCATTTGGACCTTTAAAGCAGTTCTTC.

The chain uses TRBV20-1 and TRBJ2-2; D may be TRBD2 (6 bases). The CDR3 extends over 13 amino acids. CDR1 and CDR2 from the germline V gene are DFQATT and SNEGSKA (reference sequence). V lost 5 bases, J lost 1 base, and 8 bases lay in between. The CDR3 DNA is TGCAGTGCTTTCGGGGGGAACACCGGGGAGCTGTTTTTT. Its protein product is CSAFGGNTGELFF.